A selection of T cell receptor beta chains follows, all from one sample in a study of cytomegalovirus exposure and HLA in healthy donors. Sequencing used immunoSEQ multiplex PCR; TCRdb keeps in-frame clones, though not all of them. Of 100,000 to 150,000 clones detected, roughly nine tenths appear once; the ten largest clones hold 1.2%. The material sequenced was PBMCs. The source is a woman under 30 in good health and CMV-seronegative. Each CDR3 is given with its conserved first and last residue. Fields, in order: CDR3 protein, CDR3 DNA, V gene, J gene, D gene, clone size. A D gene is named only where the DNA matches it firmly. A clone size is listed for some rows: how often the clone was seen (once, few, many), or a class if it is expanded.

CDR3 protein: CASSPAQGSYGYTF
CDR3 DNA: TGTGCCAGCAGTCCCGCCCAGGGGAGCTATGGCTACACCTTC
V gene: TRBV28
J gene: TRBJ1-2
D gene: NA
clone size: NA

CDR3 protein: CASSPSPLAWNTEAFF
CDR3 DNA: TGCGCCAGCAGCCCCAGTCCGTTGGCATGGAACACTGAAGCTTTCTTT
V gene: TRBV5-1
J gene: TRBJ1-1
D gene: NA
clone size: NA

CDR3 protein: CATCGALAQGEQYF
CDR3 DNA: TGTGCCACCTGCGGAGCCCTAGCCCAAGGCGAGCAGTACTTC
V gene: TRBV27
J gene: TRBJ2-7
D gene: NA
clone size: NA

CDR3 protein: CASSLDRGAGYTF
CDR3 DNA: TGCGCCAGCAGCTTGGATCGTGGAGCAGGCTACACCTTC
V gene: TRBV5-1
J gene: TRBJ1-2
D gene: NA
clone size: once

CDR3 protein: CASRRSGNTEAFF
CDR3 DNA: TGTGCCAGCAGACGATCGGGGAACACTGAAGCTTTCTTT
V gene: TRBV7-2
J gene: TRBJ1-1
D gene: NA
clone size: NA

CDR3 protein: CASILHLNTEAFF
CDR3 DNA: TGTGCCAGCATTCTTCACTTGAACACTGAAGCTTTCTTT
V gene: TRBV6-1
J gene: TRBJ1-1
D gene: NA
clone size: once

CDR3 protein: CASSFGLAGYEQYF
CDR3 DNA: TGTGCCAGCAGTTTTGGACTAGCGGGGTACGAGCAGTACTTC
V gene: TRBV27
J gene: TRBJ2-7
D gene: TRBD2
clone size: NA

CDR3 protein: CASSQDPSPGTEAFF
CDR3 DNA: TGCGCCAGCAGCCAAGACCCAAGCCCAGGGACTGAAGCTTTCTTT
V gene: TRBV4-1
J gene: TRBJ1-1
D gene: NA
clone size: NA

CDR3 protein: CASSPRTGNQPQHF
CDR3 DNA: TGTGCCAGCAGCCCCCGGACAGGGAATCAGCCCCAGCATTTT
V gene: TRBV7-2
J gene: TRBJ1-5
D gene: TRBD1
clone size: once

CDR3 protein: CASSDRTVEAFF
CDR3 DNA: TGTGCCAGCAGTGATCGGACTGTTGAAGCTTTCTTT
V gene: TRBV6-1
J gene: TRBJ1-1
D gene: NA
clone size: once

CDR3 protein: CASSPGSHDTEAFF
CDR3 DNA: TGTGCCAGCAGCCCGGGGAGCCATGACACTGAAGCTTTCTTT
V gene: TRBV5-4
J gene: TRBJ1-1
D gene: NA
clone size: few

CDR3 protein: CASSEAGTGRNTIYF
CDR3 DNA: TGTGCCAGCAGTGAAGCGGGGACAGGAAGAAACACCATATATTTT
V gene: TRBV6-1
J gene: TRBJ1-3
D gene: TRBD1
clone size: NA

CDR3 protein: CASSPSTGGGGYTF
CDR3 DNA: TGTGCCAGCTCACCGTCGACAGGGGGCGGTGGCTACACCTTC
V gene: TRBV18
J gene: TRBJ1-2
D gene: TRBD1
clone size: NA

CDR3 protein: CASGERGENTGELFF
CDR3 DNA: TGTGCCAGCGGGGAGCGGGGGGAAAACACCGGGGAGCTGTTTTTT
V gene: TRBV6-6
J gene: TRBJ2-2
D gene: TRBD2
clone size: few

CDR3 protein: CASSLFLAGEKLFF
CDR3 DNA: TGTGCCAGCAGCTTGTTTTTGGCGGGTGAAAAACTGTTTTTT
V gene: TRBV5-6
J gene: TRBJ1-4
D gene: NA
clone size: NA

CDR3 protein: CASSLVGSGNTIYF
CDR3 DNA: TGTGCCAGCAGCTTGGTCGGCTCTGGAAACACCATATATTTT
V gene: TRBV5-6
J gene: TRBJ1-3
D gene: NA
clone size: NA

CDR3 protein: CASSLRLATDTQYF
CDR3 DNA: TGTGCCAGCAGTTTGAGACTAGCGACAGATACGCAGTATTTT
V gene: TRBV6-5
J gene: TRBJ2-3
D gene: TRBD2
clone size: NA

CDR3 protein: CASSYSISQPSGAFF
CDR3 DNA: TGTGCCAGCAGTTACTCGATCTCGCAGCCGAGCGGAGCTTTCTTT
V gene: TRBV6-6
J gene: TRBJ1-1
D gene: NA
clone size: NA

CDR3 protein: CASSSSGGDGYTF
CDR3 DNA: TGTGCCAGCAGTTCCTCAGGGGGCGACGGCTACACCTTC
V gene: TRBV27
J gene: TRBJ1-2
D gene: TRBD1
clone size: few

CDR3 protein: CASSQVGQRNQPQHF
CDR3 DNA: TGTGCCAGCAGCCAAGTAGGACAGCGCAATCAGCCCCAGCATTTT
V gene: TRBV4-2
J gene: TRBJ1-5
D gene: NA
clone size: NA

CDR3 protein: CASKVQGANGYTF
CDR3 DNA: TGTGCCAGCAAAGTACAGGGGGCGAATGGCTACACCTTC
V gene: TRBV6-5
J gene: TRBJ1-2
D gene: TRBD1
clone size: NA

CDR3 protein: CASSYRDTQYF
CDR3 DNA: TGTGCCAGCAGCTACCGGGATACGCAGTATTTT
V gene: TRBV7-6
J gene: TRBJ2-3
D gene: NA
clone size: once

CDR3 protein: CSSRHLNTEAFF
CDR3 DNA: TGCAGCTCTCGACATCTGAACACTGAAGCTTTCTTT
V gene: TRBV29-1
J gene: TRBJ1-1
D gene: NA
clone size: NA

CDR3 protein: CASSQGRASGEETQYF
CDR3 DNA: TGTGCCAGCAGCCAAGGAAGGGCTAGCGGGGAAGAGACCCAGTACTTC
V gene: TRBV4-2
J gene: TRBJ2-5
D gene: TRBD2
clone size: NA

CDR3 protein: CASSLWGDNEQFF
CDR3 DNA: TGCGCCAGCAGCCTCTGGGGGGACAATGAGCAGTTCTTC
V gene: TRBV5-1
J gene: TRBJ2-1
D gene: NA
clone size: NA

CDR3 protein: CASSSHRDSPETQYF
CDR3 DNA: TGTGCCAGCAGCTCCCACAGGGATTCCCCAGAGACCCAGTACTTC
V gene: TRBV7-9
J gene: TRBJ2-5
D gene: NA
clone size: NA

CDR3 protein: CASSSRDRVIGDTQYF
CDR3 DNA: TGTGCCAGCAGTTCTCGGGACAGGGTAATAGGAGATACGCAGTATTTT
V gene: TRBV6-5
J gene: TRBJ2-3
D gene: TRBD1
clone size: NA

CDR3 protein: CAIKGADTQYF
CDR3 DNA: TGTGCCATCAAAGGGGCAGATACGCAGTATTTT
V gene: TRBV6-6
J gene: TRBJ2-3
D gene: NA
clone size: NA

CDR3 protein: CASSQISSGTEAFF
CDR3 DNA: TGTGCCAGCAGCCAAATTAGTTCGGGCACTGAAGCTTTCTTT
V gene: TRBV14
J gene: TRBJ1-1
D gene: NA
clone size: NA

CDR3 protein: CASSLAQGDPYEQYF
CDR3 DNA: TGTGCCAGCAGCTTGGCTCAGGGCGACCCCTACGAGCAGTACTTC
V gene: TRBV5-5
J gene: TRBJ2-7
D gene: NA
clone size: NA

CDR3 protein: CASSLGPGQSGNTIYF
CDR3 DNA: TGTGCCAGCAGCCTAGGGCCAGGGCAATCTGGAAACACCATATATTTT
V gene: TRBV7-9
J gene: TRBJ1-3
D gene: NA
clone size: NA

CDR3 protein: CASSQSYQDRGLLSSGNTIYF
CDR3 DNA: TGCGCCAGCAGTCAATCCTACCAAGACAGGGGGCTCCTCTCCTCTGGAAACACCATATATTTT
V gene: TRBV23-1
J gene: TRBJ1-3
D gene: TRBD1
clone size: NA

CDR3 protein: CASSNQGVIHEKLFF
CDR3 DNA: TGTGCCAGCAGCAACCAGGGGGTTATTCATGAAAAACTGTTTTTT
V gene: TRBV6-6
J gene: TRBJ1-4
D gene: TRBD1
clone size: many

CDR3 protein: CASSHLASRRGTDTQYF
CDR3 DNA: TGCGCCAGCAGCCACCTCGCGAGTCGCCGGGGCACAGATACGCAGTATTTT
V gene: TRBV4-1
J gene: TRBJ2-3
D gene: NA
clone size: once

CDR3 protein: CASSRGRRTGELFF
CDR3 DNA: TGTGCCAGCAGCAGGGGCAGACGCACCGGGGAGCTGTTTTTT
V gene: TRBV7-2
J gene: TRBJ2-2
D gene: NA
clone size: NA

CDR3 protein: CASSFSGDTEAFF
CDR3 DNA: TGTGCCAGCAGCTTTAGCGGGGACACTGAAGCTTTCTTT
V gene: TRBV7-9
J gene: TRBJ1-1
D gene: NA
clone size: NA

CDR3 protein: CASSINRGTNYGYTF
CDR3 DNA: TGTGCCAGTAGTATTAACAGGGGAACGAACTATGGCTACACCTTC
V gene: TRBV19
J gene: TRBJ1-2
D gene: TRBD1
clone size: NA